This TCR beta chain was found in a study of T cells in localized non-small cell lung cancer. Overall study results and limits: Appearing in adjacent lung were a median roughly 60 of the top 100 tumor clones.

The CDR3 covers 13 residues. Germline CDR1 LGHNT, CDR2 FRNRAP. V gave up 7 bases and J gave up 14 bases, with 22 bases separating them. This clone came up once. Its antigen is currently unknown. Sequencing used immunoSEQ multiplex PCR; TCRdb keeps in-frame clones, though not all of them. This sample has some 1,400 clones, with 25% to 40% found just once. This chain joins TRBV12-5 and TRBJ2-3, with a weak D call TRBD2 (5 bases). The sequenced sample was lung tumor tissue, obtained before any cancer treatment. The receptor was isolated from a man between 40 and 75 years old with stage II lung adenocarcinoma. CDR3 DNA: TGTGCTAGTGCCCTGTTTGGAGGACGTGGGCGGTATTTT. This sequence encodes CASALFGGRGRYF.